This T cell receptor (beta chain) was recovered during a study of lymphopenia after photon versus proton radiotherapy. Details on this clone: Its antigen is unidentified.

Trimming took 1 base from V and 6 from J; bases not matched to a gene: 10. The germline CDR1 and CDR2 sequences are SGHNT and YYREEE (reference sequence). This CDR3 is 17 amino acids long. The table came from immunoSEQ multiplex PCR; TCRdb's copy has only in-frame clones and leaves some out. The sample includes approximately 24,000 clones, about 80% of them seen just once. Study conclusions and caveats: Post-nadir diversity loss with photons came from oligoclonal expansion, particularly CD8+ Temra cells. A bigger post-nadir fall in TCR diversity correlated inversely with survival time in deceased patients.

The chain links TRBV5-4 to TRBJ2-2; 9 bases agree with TRBD1. Specimen: peripheral blood, collected from a patient treated with photon-based radiotherapy. This TCR came from a man aged 40-49 years with gastric cancer. The CDR3 protein is CASSLSGTGSVAGELFF. The CDR3 bases are TGTGCCAGCAGCTTGTCCGGGACAGGGTCAGTCGCCGGGGAGCTGTTTTTT.